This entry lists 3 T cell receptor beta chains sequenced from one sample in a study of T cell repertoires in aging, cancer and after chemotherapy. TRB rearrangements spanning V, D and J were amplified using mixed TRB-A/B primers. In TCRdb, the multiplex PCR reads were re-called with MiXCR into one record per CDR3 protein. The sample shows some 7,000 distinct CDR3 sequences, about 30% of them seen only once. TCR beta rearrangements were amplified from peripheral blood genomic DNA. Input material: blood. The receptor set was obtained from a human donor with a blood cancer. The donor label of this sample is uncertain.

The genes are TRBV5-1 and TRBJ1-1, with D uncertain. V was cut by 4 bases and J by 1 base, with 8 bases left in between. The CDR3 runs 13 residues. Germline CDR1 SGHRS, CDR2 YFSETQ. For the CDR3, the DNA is TGCGCCAGCAGCATCAAGGGGAACACTGAAGCTTTCTTT. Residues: CASSIKGNTEAFF.

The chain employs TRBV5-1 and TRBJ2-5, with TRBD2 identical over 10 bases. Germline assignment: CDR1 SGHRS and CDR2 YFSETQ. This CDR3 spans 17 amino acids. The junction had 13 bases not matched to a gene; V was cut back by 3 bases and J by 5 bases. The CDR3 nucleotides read TGCGCCAGCAGCTCCTTACTCAGCGGGGGGGCTAGGGAGACCCAGTACTTC. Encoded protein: CASSSLLSGGARETQYF.

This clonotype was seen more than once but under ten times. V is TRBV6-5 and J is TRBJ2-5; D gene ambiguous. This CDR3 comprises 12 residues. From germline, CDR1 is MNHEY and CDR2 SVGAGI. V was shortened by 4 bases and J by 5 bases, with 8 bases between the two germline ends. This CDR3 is CASSSSRETQYF. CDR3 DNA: TGTGCCAGCAGTTCAAGTCGGGAGACCCAGTACTTC.